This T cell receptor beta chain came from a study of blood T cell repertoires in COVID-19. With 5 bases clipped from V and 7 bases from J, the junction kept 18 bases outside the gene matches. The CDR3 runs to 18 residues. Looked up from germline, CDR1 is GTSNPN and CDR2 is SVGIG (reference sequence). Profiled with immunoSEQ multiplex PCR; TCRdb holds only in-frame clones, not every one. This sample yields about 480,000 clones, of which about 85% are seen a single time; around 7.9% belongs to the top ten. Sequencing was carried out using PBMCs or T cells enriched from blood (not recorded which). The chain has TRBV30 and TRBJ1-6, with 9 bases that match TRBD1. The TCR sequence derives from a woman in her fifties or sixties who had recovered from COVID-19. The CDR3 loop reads CAWRNSQTGGRRNSPLHF. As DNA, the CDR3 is TGTGCCTGGCGGAATAGCCAGACAGGGGGAAGGAGAAATTCACCCCTCCACTTT. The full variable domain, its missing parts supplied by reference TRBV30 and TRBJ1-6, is SQTIHQWPATLVQPVGSPLSLECTVEGTSNPNLYWYRQAAGRGLQLLFYSVGIGQISSEVPQNLSASRPQDRQFILSSKKLLLSDSGFYLCAWRNSQTGGRRNSPLHFGNGTRLTVT.